This T cell receptor (beta chain) was found in a study of T-cell reconstitution after alpha-beta-depleted transplantation in children. The CDR3 sequence is 16 residues long. V lost 8 bases and J lost 0, with 19 bases in between. Germline lookup yields CDR1 LNHNV and CDR2 YYDKDF (reference sequence). The TCRbeta library incorporated unique molecular identifiers. TCRdb reprocessed the PCR reads via MiXCR and lists one record per CDR3 protein. The sample carries some 250,000 distinct CDR3 sequences, 12% recorded once. This rearrangement joins TRBV15 to TRBJ1-2; the D gene is possibly TRBD1 (5 bases). The TCR sequence derives from a human donor who donated a stem cell graft to a child with acute lymphoblastic leukemia. The sample consisted of PBMCs from the stem cell graft donor, taken from the stem cell graft. The CDR3 loop reads CATGLGGRGANYGYTF. The CDR3 nucleotides read TGTGCCACCGGACTGGGAGGGAGAGGGGCTAACTATGGCTACACCTTC. The full variable domain, completed using reference TRBV15 and TRBJ1-2, is DAMVIQNPRYQVTQFGKPVTLSCSQTLNHNVMYWYQQKSSQAPKLLFHYYDKDFNNEADTPDNFQSRRPNTSFCFLDIRSPGLGDTAMYLCATGLGGRGANYGYTFGSGTRLTVV.